This T cell receptor beta chain was captured in a study of control samples from healthy donors and cancer patients. Per germline, CDR1 MDHEN and CDR2 SYDVKM. Trimming removed 4 bases at V and 7 bases at J, with 13 bases between. CDR3 length: 14 residues. The protocol was immunoSEQ multiplex PCR, while the TCRdb copy is restricted to in-frame clones and leaves out a portion. The sample holds 100,000 to 150,000 clones, around 87% seen once. The sequenced sample was blood. The chain couples TRBV28 to TRBJ1-4, with TRBD1 as a possible D gene (5 bases). The source of this sequence is a man in his 60s in good health. Here the CDR3 reads CASSSTGVVEKLFF. The CDR3 coding sequence is TGTGCCAGCAGTTCTACGGGGGTCGTTGAAAAACTGTTTTTT.